These 16 T cell receptor beta chains share one sample of origin, sequenced in a study of blood T cell repertoires in COVID-19. Here immunoSEQ multiplex PCR was the method, and the copy in TCRdb shows in-frame clones only, minus some. The sample contains 300,000 to 400,000 clones, about 88% of which appear only once. The sample taken for sequencing was PBMCs or T cells enriched from blood (not recorded which). The source of these receptors is a woman aged 25 to 39 who had recovered from COVID-19.

This sequence joins TRBV28 and TRBJ1-4; D not resolved. Per germline, CDR1 MDHEN and CDR2 SYDVKM. This CDR3 comprises 15 residues. V was trimmed by 4 bases and J by 0 bases, leaving 9 bases between them. CDR3 region: CASSSAVATNEKLFF. DNA of the CDR3: TGTGCCAGCAGTTCCGCAGTCGCAACTAATGAAAAACTGTTTTTT.

The chain joins TRBV7-8 to TRBJ2-7, with D possibly being TRBD2 (6 bases). This CDR3 spans 16 amino acids. CDR1 SGHVS and CDR2 FQNEAQ come from the germline V gene. The V gene lost 1 base and the J gene lost 1 base, with 14 bases spanning the gap. CDR3 in DNA: TGTGCCAGCAGCTTAGGAAGGGGACTCCTTTCCTACGAGCAGTACTTC. Amino acids: CASSLGRGLLSYEQYF.

For the CDR3, the DNA is TGTGCCAGCAGCTTAGTCGTTCGGGACTACGAGCAGTACTTC. The encoded protein is CASSLVVRDYEQYF. V and J are TRBV7-2 and TRBJ2-7; tentative D call: TRBD2 (5 bases). CDR1 and CDR2 from the germline V gene are SGHTA and FQGNSA. This CDR3 has 14 amino acids. Deletions cut 1 base from V and 3 bases from J, with 10 bases between.

The chain recombines TRBV5-6 with TRBJ2-5; D is unresolved. Trimming shortened V by 2 bases and J by 1 base, and 9 bases separated the two germline ends. CDR1 is SGHDT, CDR2 YYEEEE, per germline. There are 14 residues in the CDR3. The CDR3 DNA follows: TGTGCCAGCAGCTTACCCGGGTCCCAAGAGACCCAGTACTTC. It specifies CASSLPGSQETQYF.

V is TRBV25-1 and J is TRBJ2-1; 11 bases are shared with TRBD2. Germline trimming cut 3 bases from V and 0 bases from J; bases unmatched to any gene: 4. This CDR3 contains 17 residues. From germline, CDR1 is MGHDK and CDR2 SYGVNS. CDR3 region: CASSDRLAGGSYNEQFF. The CDR3 coding sequence is TGTGCCAGCAGTGATCGTCTAGCGGGGGGCTCCTACAATGAGCAGTTCTTC.

This clone has a single count. The rearrangement uses TRBV7-8 and TRBJ2-5; D is undetermined. Germline CDR1 and CDR2: SGHVS and FQNEAQ. V lost 6 bases to trimming and J lost 4 bases, with 12 bases between them. The CDR3 totals 13 residues. The CDR3 DNA reads as TGTGCCAGCAGAGCGACGTTCAGAGAGACCCAGTACTTC. Translated, it gives CASRATFRETQYF. Together with reference TRBV7-8 and TRBJ2-5, the CDR3 gives the full variable domain: GAGVSQSPRYKVAKRGQDVALRCDPISGHVSLFWYQQALGQGPEFLTYFQNEAQLDKSGLPSDRFFAERPEGSVSTLKIQRTQQEDSAVYLCASRATFRETQYFGPGTRLLVL.

This chain connects TRBV30 to TRBJ1-3; no firm D call. Germline CDR1 is GTSNPN and CDR2 is SVGIG (reference sequence). This CDR3 has 13 residues. V was trimmed by 5 bases and J by 0 bases, leaving 8 bases between them. The CDR3: CAWRRISGNTIYF. The CDR3 bases are TGTGCCTGGCGGCGGATCTCTGGAAACACCATATATTTT. Filled out from reference TRBV30 and TRBJ1-3, the complete variable domain reads SQTIHQWPATLVQPVGSPLSLECTVEGTSNPNLYWYRQAAGRGLQLLFYSVGIGQISSEVPQNLSASRPQDRQFILSSKKLLLSDSGFYLCAWRRISGNTIYFGEGSWLTVV.

This chain connects TRBV3-1 (or the pseudogene TRBV3-2) to TRBJ1-2, with unresolved D. Trimming took off 0 bases at V and 4 bases at J, with 15 bases between the two ends. The CDR3 extends over 16 amino acids. In germline, CDR1 is LGHDT, CDR2 YNNKEL (reference sequence). CDR3 sequence reads: CASSQDWRVQFYGYTF. In DNA, the CDR3 is TGTGCCAGCAGCCAAGATTGGCGGGTGCAATTCTATGGCTACACCTTC.

The rearrangement uses TRBV7-9 and TRBJ1-1; D perhaps matches TRBD1 (5 bases). CDR3 length: 17 residues. The V gene's germline CDR1 is SEHNR and CDR2 FQNEAQ (reference sequence). V lost 1 base to trimming and J lost 1 base, with 16 bases between them. The CDR3 here is CASSLDLSGFPNTEAFF. CDR3 DNA: TGTGCCAGCAGCTTAGACCTCTCAGGGTTTCCGAACACTGAAGCTTTCTTT.

The sample holds one count of this clone. This sequence joins TRBV5-1 and TRBJ1-4; possible D gene TRBD1, 6 bases. In germline, CDR1 is SGHRS, CDR2 YFSETQ. The V and J ends lost 4 bases and 5 bases respectively, with 12 bases between them. The CDR3 runs 14 residues. The CDR3 region is CASSRDKRNEKLFF. The CDR3 DNA reads TGCGCCAGCAGCCGGGACAAAAGGAATGAAAAACTGTTTTTT.

This chain joins TRBV28 and TRBJ2-5; TRBD2 agrees at 9 bases. Trimming cost V 3 bases and J 1 base; bases outside gene matches: 12. This CDR3 spans 18 amino acids. Germline CDR1 MDHEN, CDR2 SYDVKM. CDR3 nucleotides: TGTGCCAGCAGTTTCCTCAACGGACTAGCGCCGTTCCAAGAGACCCAGTACTTC. Amino acids: CASSFLNGLAPFQETQYF.

The CDR3 DNA sequence: TGTGCCAGTACCTTGGGACTGAAACAAGAGACCCAGTACTTC. Residues: CASTLGLKQETQYF. V usage is TRBV7-2 and J usage is TRBJ2-5; tentative D call: TRBD2 (6 bases). The germline V gene encodes CDR1 SGHTA and CDR2 FQGNSA. The V and J ends lost 9 bases and 2 bases respectively, with 16 bases between them. CDR3 length: 14 amino acids.

The genes are TRBV30 and TRBJ2-5; tentatively, D is TRBD1 (5 bases). This CDR3 has 12 residues. The germline V and J ends were trimmed by 0 bases and 7 bases, with 9 bases remaining between them. The germline V gene has CDR1 GTSNPN and CDR2 SVGIG (reference sequence). CDR3 nucleotides: TGTGCCTGGAGTGTAGGGGCTGCGACCCAGTACTTC. This codes for CAWSVGAATQYF.

The chain combines TRBV13 with TRBJ2-1; D not certain. Trimming left V 0 bases short and J 0 bases short, with 9 bases between. The CDR3 spans 16 residues. Germline V CDR1 and CDR2: PRHDT, FYEKMQ (reference sequence). The CDR3 DNA reads as TGTGCCAGCAGCTTAGGTCGAGGTGGCTCCTACAATGAGCAGTTCTTC. It codes for CASSLGRGGSYNEQFF.

The CDR3 region is CASSPARTGQDGDTQYF. The DNA for the CDR3 is TGTGCCAGCAGCCCGGCACGGACGGGACAGGACGGAGATACGCAGTATTTT. This rearrangement joins TRBV5-4 to TRBJ2-3, with 8 bases fitting TRBD1. This CDR3 comprises 17 residues. Germline assignment: CDR1 SGHNT and CDR2 YYREEE (reference sequence). Trimming cost V 4 bases and J 5 bases; bases outside gene matches: 15.

The J gene is TRBJ2-1, the V gene TRBV4-1; D remains unclear. The CDR3 totals 13 residues. Trimming pared 0 bases from V and 12 bases from J, leaving 12 bases between. CDR1 and CDR2 (germline): MGHRA, YSYEKL. DNA of the CDR3: TGCGCCAGCAGCCAAGAGAACGGGTTCAGGCAGTTCTTC. Translating it yields CASSQENGFRQFF.